Presented here are 23 T cell receptor beta chains from one specimen sequenced in a study of T cell responses to AZD1222 COVID-19 vaccine. TCRdb's copy holds only in-frame clones and misses some; the assay was immunoSEQ multiplex PCR. This table has 140,000 to 150,000 clones, around 90% appearing once. This specimen was peripheral blood, taken 28 days after the second dose of the MenACWY control vaccine. These receptors all stem from an adult who received the MenACWY meningococcal vaccine as a control.

The chain has TRBV7-2 and TRBJ2-5, with 10 nucleotides matching TRBD2. The CDR3 length is 16 residues. V lost 2 bases, J lost 4 bases, and 7 bases stayed unmatched. Germline V gene sequence: CDR1 SGHTA, CDR2 FQGNSA. CDR3 nucleotides: TGTGCCAGCAGCTTAACGAGCGGGAGGGCCTCAGAGACCCAGTACTTC. Translating it yields CASSLTSGRASETQYF.

The rearrangement links TRBV14 to TRBJ2-1; weak D call: TRBD1 (5 bases). With 3 bases removed from V and 8 bases from J, the gap between germline ends came to 23 bases. From germline, CDR1 is SGHDN and CDR2 FVKESK. The CDR3 is 17 residues long. The CDR3 region has the DNA TGTGCCAGCAGCCATGATTGGGCAGGGCATTTCTCCGATGAGCAGTTCTTC. Amino acid sequence: CASSHDWAGHFSDEQFF. The variable domain in full, with the rest retrieved from reference TRBV14 and TRBJ2-1, is EAGVTQFPSHSVIEKGQTVTLRCDPISGHDNLYWYRRVMGKEIKFLLHFVKESKQDESGMPNNRFLAERTGGTYSTLKVQPAELEDSGVYFCASSHDWAGHFSDEQFFGPGTRLTVL.

This rearrangement joins TRBV4-1 to TRBJ2-3; 9 bases agree with TRBD2. CDR1 is MGHRA and CDR2 is YSYEKL in the germline V gene. CDR3 length equals 16 residues. Trimming cost V 0 bases and J 6 bases; bases outside gene matches: 7. The chain's CDR3 is CASSQDWGLAADTQYF. CDR3 DNA: TGCGCCAGCAGCCAAGATTGGGGACTAGCTGCGGATACGCAGTATTTT.

The rearrangement links TRBV6-1 to TRBJ1-4; no clear D. The CDR3 sequence is 15 residues long. The germline CDR1 and CDR2 sequences are MNHNS and SASEGT. V dropped 5 bases and J dropped 1 base, with 11 bases sitting between them. CDR3 residues: CASSNAWGTNEKLFF. The CDR3 coding sequence is TGTGCCAGCAGTAACGCATGGGGAACTAATGAAAAACTGTTTTTT.

The chain couples TRBV3-1 (or the pseudogene TRBV3-2) to TRBJ1-3, with D possibly matching TRBD1 (5 bases). The CDR3 sequence is 14 residues long. Per the germline V gene, CDR1 is LGHDT and CDR2 is YNNKEL (reference sequence). The V end was cut by 3 bases, the J end by 1 base, with 7 bases between. This chain's CDR3 is CASSQGVSGNTIYF. CDR3 nucleotides: TGTGCCAGCAGCCAGGGGGTGTCTGGAAACACCATATATTTT.

V and J are TRBV28 and TRBJ1-3; TRBD1 is a possible D gene (5 bases). Germline-derived CDR1 and CDR2 are MDHEN and SYDVKM. The V end was cut by 2 bases, the J end by 0 bases, with 11 bases between. The CDR3 contains 16 residues. The CDR3 here is CASSLATGASGNTIYF. DNA of the CDR3: TGTGCCAGCAGTTTAGCTACAGGTGCCTCTGGAAACACCATATATTTT.

The chain has TRBV7-9 and TRBJ2-1; 10 bases agree with TRBD2. The germline gives CDR1 SEHNR, CDR2 FQNEAQ (reference sequence). V dropped 1 base and J dropped 6; count of bases not matched to a gene: 3. The CDR3 has 15 residues. CDR3 DNA: TGTGCCAGCAGCTTAGGTAGCGGGAGGTCCAATGAGCAGTTCTTC. It is translated as CASSLGSGRSNEQFF.

CDR3 sequence: CASSLLAGEATGELFF. The CDR3 DNA is TGTGCCAGCTCACTCCTAGCGGGAGAGGCCACCGGGGAGCTGTTTTTT. The J gene is TRBJ2-2, the V gene TRBV18, with 10 positions matching TRBD2. The CDR3 spans 16 residues. In germline, CDR1 is KGHSH, CDR2 LQKENI. Trimming removed 4 bases from V and 4 bases from J; junction bases left unmatched: 6.

The chain joins TRBV7-9 to TRBJ2-1, with D maybe TRBD2 (5 bases). Trimming took off 4 bases at V and 0 bases at J, with 13 bases between the two ends. CDR1 and CDR2 (germline): SEHNR, FQNEAQ (reference sequence). CDR3 length: 16 residues. CDR3 nucleotides: TGTGCCAGCAGCTCCAATAGCGTAAGCTCCTACAATGAGCAGTTCTTC. It yields the protein CASSSNSVSSYNEQFF. The variable domain in full, completed from reference TRBV7-9 and TRBJ2-1, reads DTGVSQNPRHKITKRGQNVTFRCDPISEHNRLYWYRQTLGQGPEFLTYFQNEAQLEKSRLLSDRFSAERPKGSFSTLEIQRTEQGDSAMYLCASSSNSVSSYNEQFFGPGTRLTVL.

The chain uses TRBV11-2 and TRBJ1-2, with D perhaps matching TRBD1 (5 bases). This CDR3 contains 14 residues. Germline V lookup: CDR1 SGHAT, CDR2 FQNNGV. The V gene lost 6 bases and the J gene lost 5 bases, with 16 bases spanning the gap. DNA of the CDR3: TGTGCCAGCAGTCCAGGGCAGGGATTATATGGCTACACCTTC. Its protein is CASSPGQGLYGYTF.

The chain links TRBV7-8 to TRBJ1-1; 7 bases align to TRBD1. The length of the CDR3 is 15 residues. The junction had 10 bases not matched to a gene; V was cut back by 4 bases and J by 5 bases. Germline V gene data show CDR1 as SGHVS and CDR2 as FQNEAQ. CDR3 nucleotides: TGTGCCAGCAGCTGGGAGGGGGCGTTAGGGACTGAAGCTTTCTTT. Translated, it gives CASSWEGALGTEAFF.

The count of this clone is one. This rearrangement joins TRBV4-2 to TRBJ2-5; D ambiguous. Germline-derived CDR1 and CDR2 are LGHNA and YNFKEQ. CDR3 size: 16 residues. Trimming took 5 bases from V and 0 from J, leaving 16 bases between them. The CDR3 spells CASSVNSGPYQETQYF. The CDR3 nucleotides read TGTGCCAGCAGCGTTAATTCGGGCCCGTACCAAGAGACCCAGTACTTC.

There are a few counts of this clone. The chain uses TRBV18 and TRBJ2-2, with D perhaps matching TRBD1 (6 bases). This CDR3 is built from 14 residues. Germline CDR1 and CDR2: KGHSH and LQKENI. The V end lost 0 bases, the J end lost 7 bases, and 9 bases lay between the germline ends. The chain's CDR3 is CASSPPSRGGELFF. CDR3 nucleotides: TGTGCCAGCTCACCACCTTCCAGGGGCGGGGAGCTGTTTTTT. Full variable domain (outside the CDR3, taken from reference TRBV18 and TRBJ2-2): NAGVMQNPRHLVRRRGQEARLRCSPMKGHSHVYWYRQLPEEGLKFMVYLQKENIIDESGMPKERFSAEFPKEGPSILRIQQVVRGDSAAYFCASSPPSRGGELFFGEGSRLTVL.

The chain uses TRBV19 and TRBJ2-3; 7 nucleotides line up with TRBD1. V lost 6 bases, J lost 0 bases, and 12 bases stayed unmatched. The germline V gene encodes CDR1 LNHDA and CDR2 SQIVND (reference sequence). The CDR3 has 17 amino acids. CDR3 sequence (DNA): TGTGCCAGTAGCCGATTAACCGGGACAGCTAGCACAGATACGCAGTATTTT. Residues: CASSRLTGTASTDTQYF.

The J gene is TRBJ1-2, the V gene TRBV25-1; TRBD1 aligns across 10 bases. After removal of 8 bases from V and 9 bases from J, the junction contained 3 bases not matched to a gene. Germline values: CDR1 MGHDK, CDR2 SYGVNS. This CDR3 has 11 amino acids. CDR3 coding DNA: TGTGCCAGCCGGGACAGGGGACGCTACACCTTC. Its protein is CASRDRGRYTF.

V and J are TRBV9 and TRBJ1-1; D is unresolved. V dropped 2 bases and J dropped 0 bases, with 8 bases sitting between them. CDR1 and CDR2 (germline): SGDLS, YYNGEE. The length of the CDR3 is 14 residues. Here the CDR3 reads CASSVVSMNTEAFF. The CDR3 region has the DNA TGTGCCAGCAGCGTGGTCAGCATGAACACTGAAGCTTTCTTT.

The V gene is TRBV30, the J gene TRBJ1-2; TRBD1 is a possible D gene (6 bases). The V gene lost 5 bases and the J gene lost 2 bases, with 15 bases spanning the gap. The CDR3 length is 14 residues. The germline V gene encodes CDR1 GTSNPN and CDR2 SVGIG (reference sequence). DNA of the CDR3: TGTGCCTGGGCCAGAGAGACAGGAAACTATGGCTACACCTTC. It specifies CAWARETGNYGYTF.

This chain uses TRBV28 with TRBJ2-5; D call uncertain. In germline, CDR1 is MDHEN, CDR2 SYDVKM. The V end was cut by 8 bases, the J end by 2 bases, with 18 bases between. There are 15 residues in the CDR3. This CDR3 is CASWPFDWKQETQYF. The CDR3, as DNA: TGTGCCAGCTGGCCTTTCGATTGGAAGCAAGAGACCCAGTACTTC.

The table lists this clone with a count of one. The rearrangement joins TRBV12-3 or TRBV12-4 to TRBJ1-1; D is undetermined. Trimming shortened V by 11 bases and J by 2 bases, and 12 bases separated the two germline ends. The CDR3 extends over 12 amino acids. This CDR3 is CAVQQSNTEAFF. For the CDR3, the DNA is TGTGCCGTACAGCAATCTAACACTGAAGCTTTCTTT.

The V and J genes are TRBV5-1 and TRBJ1-2; no firm D call. From germline, CDR1 is SGHRS and CDR2 YFSETQ. The CDR3 has 14 amino acids. The V end was cut by 0 bases, the J end by 5 bases, with 11 bases between. CDR3 coding DNA: TGCGCCAGCAGCTTGGTCGCGCCGGAGTATGGCTACACCTTC. This codes for CASSLVAPEYGYTF.

The rearrangement links TRBV7-6 to TRBJ2-5; D is possibly TRBD1 or TRBD2 (5 bases each). V lost 7 bases, J lost 5 bases, and 14 bases lay in between. Germline CDR1 and CDR2: SGHVS and FNYEAQ. The CDR3 contains 13 residues. CDR3 region: CASNGPGLETQYF. CDR3 sequence (DNA): TGTGCCAGCAATGGTCCGGGGCTTGAGACCCAGTACTTC.

CDR3 amino acids: CASSYSAYGYTF. The CDR3, as DNA: TGTGCCAGCAGTTACTCCGCCTATGGCTACACCTTC. The V and J genes are TRBV6-2 or TRBV6-3 and TRBJ1-2; D not certain. Trimming shortened V by 0 bases and J by 4 bases, and 3 bases separated the two germline ends. CDR3 size: 12 residues. The germline CDR1 and CDR2 sequences are MNHEY and SVGEGT.

The chain employs TRBV29-1 and TRBJ2-1, with 9 positions matching TRBD2. Germline CDR1 is SQVTM and CDR2 is ANQGSEA. Germline trimming cut 4 bases from V and 6 bases from J; bases unmatched to any gene: 7. The length of the CDR3 is 14 residues. CDR3 nucleotides: TGCAGCGTTGTTGGCGGGAGGGCCGTCAATGAGCAGTTCTTC. Protein product: CSVVGGRAVNEQFF.